This T cell receptor beta chain was sequenced during a study of technical replicates of blood from a handful of donors. Some clones are missing from TCRdb's copy, which holds only in-frame ones; the method was immunoSEQ multiplex PCR. This table has some 82,000 clones, around 97% appearing once. Deletions cut 3 bases from V and 1 base from J, with 12 bases between. There are 15 residues in the CDR3. Looked up from germline, CDR1 is MNHEY and CDR2 is SMNVEV (reference sequence). Sequenced input: T cells isolated from PBMCs. This chain uses TRBV27 with TRBJ1-2, with D perhaps matching TRBD1 (6 bases). The sequence derives from a human donor in good health. CDR3 sequence: CASSLAGTSNYGYTF. Written as DNA, the CDR3 is TGTGCCAGCAGTTTGGCCGGGACAAGTAACTATGGCTACACCTTC.